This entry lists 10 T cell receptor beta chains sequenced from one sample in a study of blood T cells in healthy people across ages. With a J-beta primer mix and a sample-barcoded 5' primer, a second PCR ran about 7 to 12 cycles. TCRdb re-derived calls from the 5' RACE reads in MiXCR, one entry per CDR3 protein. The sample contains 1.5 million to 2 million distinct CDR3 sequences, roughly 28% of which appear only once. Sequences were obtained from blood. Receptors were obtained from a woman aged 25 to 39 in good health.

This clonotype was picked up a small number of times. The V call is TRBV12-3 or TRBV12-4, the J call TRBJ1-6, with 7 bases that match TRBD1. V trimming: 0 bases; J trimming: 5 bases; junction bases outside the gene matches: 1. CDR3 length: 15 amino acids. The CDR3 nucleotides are TGTGCCAGCAGTTTAGCCGGGACAGATAATTCACCCCTCCACTTT. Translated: CASSLAGTDNSPLHF.

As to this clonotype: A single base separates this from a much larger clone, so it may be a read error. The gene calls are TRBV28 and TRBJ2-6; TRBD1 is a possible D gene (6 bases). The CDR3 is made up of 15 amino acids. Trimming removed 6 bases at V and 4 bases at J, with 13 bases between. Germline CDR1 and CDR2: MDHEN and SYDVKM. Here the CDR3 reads CASSPQGHGANVLTF. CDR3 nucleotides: TGTGCCAGCAGCCCTCAGGGGCACGGGGCCAACGTCCTGACTTTC. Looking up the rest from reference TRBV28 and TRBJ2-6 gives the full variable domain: DVKVTQSSRYLVKRTGEKVFLECVQDMDHENMFWYRQDPGLGLRLIYFSYDVKMKEKGDIPEGYSVSREKKERFSLILESASTNQTSMYLCASSPQGHGANVLTFGAGSRLTVL.

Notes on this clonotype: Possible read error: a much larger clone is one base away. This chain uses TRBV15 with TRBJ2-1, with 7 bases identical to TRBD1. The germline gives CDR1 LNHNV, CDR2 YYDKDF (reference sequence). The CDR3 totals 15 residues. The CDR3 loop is CATSRTTGLSYEQDF. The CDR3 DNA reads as TGTGCCACCAGCAGGACGACAGGGCTAAGCTACGAGCAGGACTTC.

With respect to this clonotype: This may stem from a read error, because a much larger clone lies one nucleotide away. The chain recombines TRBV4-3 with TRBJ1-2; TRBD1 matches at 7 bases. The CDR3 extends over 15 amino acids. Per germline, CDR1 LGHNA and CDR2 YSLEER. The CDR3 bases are TGCACCAGCAGCCAATTTACAGGGGCTAACTATGGCTACACCTTC. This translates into CTSSQFTGANYGYTF.

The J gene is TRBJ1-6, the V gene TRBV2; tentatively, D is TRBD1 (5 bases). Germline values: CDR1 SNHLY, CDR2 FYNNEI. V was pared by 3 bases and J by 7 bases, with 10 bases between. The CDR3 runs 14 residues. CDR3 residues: CASSEIGENSPLHF. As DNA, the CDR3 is TGTGCCAGCAGTGAGATAGGGGAGAATTCACCCCTCCACTTT.

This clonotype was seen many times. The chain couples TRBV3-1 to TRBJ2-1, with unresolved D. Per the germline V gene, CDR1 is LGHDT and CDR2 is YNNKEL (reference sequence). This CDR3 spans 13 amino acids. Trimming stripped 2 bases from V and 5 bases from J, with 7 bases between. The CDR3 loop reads CASSQLTDNEQFF. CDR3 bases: TGTGCCAGCAGCCAACTTACGGACAATGAGCAGTTCTTC.

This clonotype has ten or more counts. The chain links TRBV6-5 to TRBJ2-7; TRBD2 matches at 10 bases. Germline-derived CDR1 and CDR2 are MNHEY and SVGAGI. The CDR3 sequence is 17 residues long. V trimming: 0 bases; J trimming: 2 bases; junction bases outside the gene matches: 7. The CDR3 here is CASSYSTPGLAAYEQYF. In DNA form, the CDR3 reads TGTGCCAGCAGTTACTCGACTCCCGGACTAGCGGCCTACGAGCAGTACTTC.

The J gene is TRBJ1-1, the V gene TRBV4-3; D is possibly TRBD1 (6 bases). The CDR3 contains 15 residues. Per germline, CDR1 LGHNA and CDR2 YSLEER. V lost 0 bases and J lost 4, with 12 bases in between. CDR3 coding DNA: TGCGCCAGCAGCCAAGATCACGGAGGGGGCACTGAAGCTTTCTTT. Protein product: CASSQDHGGGTEAFF.

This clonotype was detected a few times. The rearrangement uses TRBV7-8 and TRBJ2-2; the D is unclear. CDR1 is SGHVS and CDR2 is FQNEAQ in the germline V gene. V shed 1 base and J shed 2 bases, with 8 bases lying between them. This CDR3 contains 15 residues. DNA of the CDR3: TGTGCCAGCAGCTTAGTGCGCCTAAACACCGGGGAGCTGTTTTTT. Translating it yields CASSLVRLNTGELFF.

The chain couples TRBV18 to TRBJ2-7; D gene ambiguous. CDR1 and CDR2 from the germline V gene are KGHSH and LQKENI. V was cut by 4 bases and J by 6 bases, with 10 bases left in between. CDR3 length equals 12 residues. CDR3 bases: TGTGCCAGCTCACATCCCCGCGGCGAGCAGTACTTC. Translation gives CASSHPRGEQYF.